The rows below give T cell receptor beta chains drawn from one sample of a study of blood T cells in healthy people across ages. TCRdb fed the 5' RACE reads into MiXCR, producing one record per CDR3 protein. Of about 1.1 million distinct CDR3 sequences in the sample, roughly two fifths were seen once. The sequenced material came from blood. The receptors derive from a man younger than 35 in good health. The CDR3 runs from the conserved cysteine through the conserved F or W. D genes are given only for firm matches. Clone size appears in some rows only: once, few, many, or a class for an expanded clone.

CDR3aa: CASRRDSWGYTF
CDR3nt: TGTGCCAGCAGGCGGGACTCTTGGGGCTACACCTTC
v_gene: TRBV12-3/TRBV12-4
d_gene: -
j_gene: TRBJ1-2
abundance: -

CDR3aa: CSARLSSTGELFF
CDR3nt: TGCAGTGCTAGGCTTTCTTCCACCGGGGAGCTGTTTTTT
v_gene: TRBV20-1
d_gene: -
j_gene: TRBJ2-2
abundance: few

CDR3aa: CASSPGLLGDNQETQYF
CDR3nt: TGTGCCAGCAGTCCGGGACTCCTAGGGGATAACCAAGAGACCCAGTACTTC
v_gene: TRBV12-3/TRBV12-4
d_gene: -
j_gene: TRBJ2-5
abundance: -

CDR3aa: CASSPWEYNEKLFF
CDR3nt: TGCGCCAGCAGCCCCTGGGAGTATAATGAAAAACTGTTTTTT
v_gene: TRBV5-1
d_gene: -
j_gene: TRBJ1-4
abundance: few

CDR3aa: CASSEWPNLNYGYTF
CDR3nt: TGTGCCAGCAGTGAATGGCCCAACCTTAACTATGGCTACACCTTC
v_gene: TRBV6-1
d_gene: -
j_gene: TRBJ1-2
abundance: -

CDR3aa: CASSVDGVRETQYF
CDR3nt: TGTGCCAGCAGCGTAGACGGGGTTAGGGAGACCCAGTACTTC
v_gene: TRBV9
d_gene: -
j_gene: TRBJ2-5
abundance: few

CDR3aa: CASSVVFGETQYF
CDR3nt: TGTGCCAGCAGCGTAGTTTTTGGAGAGACCCAGTACTTC
v_gene: TRBV9
d_gene: -
j_gene: TRBJ2-5
abundance: -

CDR3aa: CASSRDYPPLNEQFF
CDR3nt: TGTGCCAGCAGTCGGGACTACCCTCCGTTAAATGAGCAGTTCTTC
v_gene: TRBV6-6
d_gene: TRBD2
j_gene: TRBJ2-1
abundance: -

CDR3aa: CASSQEGNRAVNSPLHF
CDR3nt: TGTGCCAGCAGCCAAGAAGGGAACAGGGCAGTCAATTCACCCCTCCACTTT
v_gene: TRBV4-2
d_gene: -
j_gene: TRBJ1-6
abundance: -

CDR3aa: CASSRRRNEKLFF
CDR3nt: TGTGCCAGCAGTCGACGACGGAATGAAAAACTGTTTTTT
v_gene: TRBV6-5
d_gene: -
j_gene: TRBJ1-4
abundance: few

CDR3aa: CASSPQGGRNYQETQYF
CDR3nt: TGCGCCAGCAGCCCCCAGGGGGGGCGCAATTATCAAGAGACCCAGTACTTC
v_gene: TRBV4-3
d_gene: -
j_gene: TRBJ2-5
abundance: many

CDR3aa: CASGLGGYEQYF
CDR3nt: TGTGCTAGTGGTTTGGGGGGCTATGAGCAGTACTTC
v_gene: TRBV12-5
d_gene: -
j_gene: TRBJ2-5
abundance: -

CDR3aa: CASSVVVTPQPQHF
CDR3nt: TGTGCCAGCAGTGTCGTCGTAACGCCTCAGCCCCAGCATTTT
v_gene: TRBV6-1
d_gene: -
j_gene: TRBJ1-5
abundance: few

CDR3aa: CAISPSSWMANEQFF
CDR3nt: TGTGCCATCAGTCCTTCTAGCTGGATGGCCAATGAGCAGTTCTTC
v_gene: TRBV10-3
d_gene: -
j_gene: TRBJ2-1
abundance: few

CDR3aa: CSAIQSKGNYGYTF
CDR3nt: TGCAGTGCTATTCAGTCAAAGGGGAACTATGGCTACACCTTC
v_gene: TRBV20-1
d_gene: -
j_gene: TRBJ1-2
abundance: few

CDR3aa: CAISEQGQSREKLFF
CDR3nt: TGTGCCATCAGTGAGCAGGGACAGAGTAGAGAAAAACTGTTTTTT
v_gene: TRBV10-3
d_gene: TRBD1
j_gene: TRBJ1-4
abundance: -

CDR3aa: CASSLLLGGDSPLHF
CDR3nt: TGTGCCAGCAGCTTACTCCTGGGAGGAGATTCACCCCTCCACTTT
v_gene: TRBV7-6
d_gene: -
j_gene: TRBJ1-6
abundance: -

CDR3aa: CASSQEVWGEAAEAFF
CDR3nt: TGCGCCAGCAGCCAAGAGGTCTGGGGGGAAGCGGCTGAAGCTTTCTTT
v_gene: TRBV4-3
d_gene: -
j_gene: TRBJ1-1
abundance: once

CDR3aa: CASSHRGGGYTF
CDR3nt: TGTGCCAGCAGCCACCGGGGGGGTGGCTACACCTTC
v_gene: TRBV3-1
d_gene: -
j_gene: TRBJ1-2
abundance: -

CDR3aa: CASSQAGTSTQYF
CDR3nt: TGTGCCAGCAGCCAAGCCGGGACCTCGACGCAGTATTTT
v_gene: TRBV14
d_gene: -
j_gene: TRBJ2-3
abundance: few

CDR3aa: CASSLFNRGGNEQFF
CDR3nt: TGTGCCAGCAGCTTATTTAACAGGGGTGGAAATGAGCAGTTCTTC
v_gene: TRBV7-8
d_gene: TRBD1
j_gene: TRBJ2-1
abundance: few

CDR3aa: CASSTETATNEKLFF
CDR3nt: TGCGCCAGCAGCACCGAGACAGCAACTAATGAAAAACTGTTTTTT
v_gene: TRBV5-1
d_gene: -
j_gene: TRBJ1-4
abundance: -

CDR3aa: CASSLSKGAADTQYF
CDR3nt: TGTGCCAGCAGTTTATCGAAGGGGGCGGCAGATACGCAGTATTTT
v_gene: TRBV28
d_gene: TRBD1
j_gene: TRBJ2-3
abundance: -

CDR3aa: CASSPGTGRGYTF
CDR3nt: TGTGCCAGCAGTCCCGGGACAGGGAGAGGCTACACCTTC
v_gene: TRBV12-3/TRBV12-4
d_gene: TRBD1
j_gene: TRBJ1-2
abundance: -

CDR3aa: CASSLNRGHLGYGYTF
CDR3nt: TGTGCCAGCAGCTTGAACAGGGGCCACTTAGGTTATGGCTACACCTTC
v_gene: TRBV5-8
d_gene: TRBD1
j_gene: TRBJ1-2
abundance: few

CDR3aa: CASSLASGQGPNEKLFF
CDR3nt: TGCGCCAGCAGCTTGGCCTCGGGACAGGGTCCAAATGAAAAACTGTTTTTT
v_gene: TRBV5-1
d_gene: TRBD1
j_gene: TRBJ1-4
abundance: -

CDR3aa: CASSLDSANSPLHF
CDR3nt: TGCGCCAGCAGCTTGGACAGCGCAAATTCACCCCTCCACTTT
v_gene: TRBV5-1
d_gene: -
j_gene: TRBJ1-6
abundance: -

CDR3aa: CSARDLETSIANTGELFF
CDR3nt: TGCAGTGCTAGAGATCTTGAGACTAGCATCGCGAACACCGGGGAGCTGTTTTTT
v_gene: TRBV20-1
d_gene: TRBD2
j_gene: TRBJ2-2
abundance: once

CDR3aa: CASSAWENTEAFF
CDR3nt: TGTGCCAGCAGTGCATGGGAGAACACTGAAGCTTTCTTT
v_gene: TRBV2
d_gene: -
j_gene: TRBJ1-1
abundance: many